A single sample is the source of the 21 T cell receptor beta chains below, sequenced in a study of blood T cell repertoires in COVID-19. The repertoire was sequenced with immunoSEQ multiplex PCR; TCRdb's copy has only in-frame clones and lacks some. The sample yields about 29,000 clones, approximately 81% seen once. The sample taken for sequencing was peripheral blood. The receptors were gathered from an elderly man with active COVID-19.

This chain links TRBV5-6 with TRBJ2-7, with D possibly matching TRBD1 (5 bases). Germline V lookup: CDR1 SGHDT, CDR2 YYEEEE. V lost 3 bases and J lost 2, with 15 bases in between. This CDR3 is 15 amino acids long. CDR3 sequence reads: CASSSRQRNPYEQYF. The CDR3 DNA reads as TGTGCCAGCAGCTCCCGACAGAGGAACCCCTACGAGCAGTACTTC.

The rearrangement joins TRBV9 to TRBJ2-3; 8 positions agree with TRBD2. Germline V gives CDR1 SGDLS, CDR2 YYNGEE. The CDR3 covers 15 residues. The chain's CDR3 is CAASFTGGGTDTQYF. The DNA for the CDR3 is TGTGCAGCCTCTTTTACGGGCGGGGGGACAGATACGCAGTATTTT.

The rearrangement links TRBV30 to TRBJ1-3; no reliable D call. This CDR3 comprises 13 residues. Deletions cut 8 bases from V and 4 bases from J, with 15 bases between. Germline V gives CDR1 GTSNPN, CDR2 SVGIG (reference sequence). The CDR3 sequence is CAGVDSLGNTIYF. In DNA form, the CDR3 reads TGTGCCGGAGTGGACTCCTTGGGAAACACCATATATTTT. Based on the CDR3 plus reference TRBV30 and TRBJ1-3, the full variable domain is SQTIHQWPATLVQPVGSPLSLECTVEGTSNPNLYWYRQAAGRGLQLLFYSVGIGQISSEVPQNLSASRPQDRQFILSSKKLLLSDSGFYLCAGVDSLGNTIYFGEGSWLTVV.

The J gene is TRBJ1-6, the V gene TRBV7-9; D is undetermined. CDR1 and CDR2 from the germline V gene are SEHNR and FQNEAQ (reference sequence). V was pared by 1 base and J by 7 bases, with 8 bases between. CDR3 size: 14 residues. This CDR3 is CASSLGSRNSPLHF. The CDR3 coding sequence is TGTGCCAGCAGCTTAGGTTCCAGGAATTCACCCCTCCACTTT. Full variable domain (rest looked up from reference TRBV7-9 and TRBJ1-6): DTGVSQNPRHKITKRGQNVTFRCDPISEHNRLYWYRQTLGQGPEFLTYFQNEAQLEKSRLLSDRFSAERPKGSFSTLEIQRTEQGDSAMYLCASSLGSRNSPLHFGNGTRLTVT.

The chain joins TRBV29-1 to TRBJ2-1; 9 bases align to TRBD2. The germline V gene encodes CDR1 SQVTM and CDR2 ANQGSEA. The CDR3 is made up of 14 amino acids. V was pared by 5 bases and J by 5 bases, with 7 bases of the junction left unmatched. CDR3 DNA: TGCAGCGTTTATGGCGGGGGGGACCACAATGAGCAGTTCTTC. The encoded protein is CSVYGGGDHNEQFF.

A single count supports this clone. The chain joins TRBV5-1 to TRBJ2-2; 8 nucleotides align to TRBD2. Germline V gene data show CDR1 as SGHRS and CDR2 as YFSETQ. V was clipped by 5 bases and J by 6 bases; unmatched bases: 9. The CDR3 is made up of 15 amino acids. The CDR3 protein is CASRGSAGGPGELFF. The CDR3 coding sequence is TGCGCCAGCAGAGGGTCCGCGGGGGGACCCGGGGAGCTGTTTTTT.

CDR3: CASSLVAGKAFF. Written as DNA, the CDR3 is TGTGCCAGCAGCTTAGTGGCAGGCAAGGCTTTCTTT. The chain joins TRBV7-2 to TRBJ1-1; unclear D gene. V was pared by 1 base and J by 11 bases, with 11 bases between. From germline, CDR1 is SGHTA and CDR2 FQGNSA. The CDR3 covers 12 residues.

CDR3 nucleotides: TGTGCCAGCAGCCCGTCCTACGAGCAGTACTTC. It specifies CASSPSYEQYF. The rearrangement joins TRBV7-2 to TRBJ2-7; D remains unclear. The CDR3 is 11 residues long. Germline CDR1 is SGHTA and CDR2 is FQGNSA. With 5 bases removed from V and 1 base from J, the gap between germline ends came to 3 bases.

The rearrangement joins TRBV5-1 to TRBJ2-7, with a tentative D call TRBD2 (5 bases). V was shortened by 5 bases and J by 2 bases, with 11 bases between the two germline ends. The V gene's germline CDR1 is SGHRS and CDR2 YFSETQ. CDR3 length: 13 amino acids. The CDR3 loop is CASSPTTTYEQYF. The CDR3 coding sequence is TGCGCCAGCAGTCCGACTACGACCTACGAGCAGTACTTC.

V is TRBV7-9 and J is TRBJ1-4, with 8 positions matching TRBD1. This CDR3 comprises 16 residues. Germline CDR1 is SEHNR and CDR2 is FQNEAQ (reference sequence). Losses at the gene ends were 5 bases for V and 8 bases for J; bases not matched to a gene: 13. CDR3: CASSPPTGGKGEKLFF. CDR3 coding DNA: TGTGCCAGCAGCCCCCCCACAGGGGGAAAAGGAGAAAAACTGTTTTTT.

The chain couples TRBV7-9 to TRBJ2-7; 7 bases are a match to TRBD1. V lost 5 bases, J lost 9 bases, and 10 bases stayed unmatched. The CDR3 runs to 13 residues. Germline CDR1 is SEHNR and CDR2 is FQNEAQ (reference sequence). CDR3 nucleotide sequence: TGTGCCAGCAGCCCTGGGATGGGACAGCTGCAGTACTTC. As protein: CASSPGMGQLQYF.

The rearrangement joins TRBV3-1 (or the pseudogene TRBV3-2) to TRBJ1-5, with 7 nucleotides matching TRBD1. The CDR3 loop spans 14 amino acids. Germline V gene sequence: CDR1 LGHDT, CDR2 YNNKEL (reference sequence). V shed 3 bases, J shed 6 bases, and the junction held 5 bases outside the gene matches. The CDR3 region is CASSQNDRAQPQHF. The CDR3 DNA is TGTGCCAGCAGCCAGAACGACAGGGCTCAGCCCCAGCATTTT.

J is TRBJ1-1 and V is TRBV5-1; D not certain. Germline V gene sequence: CDR1 SGHRS, CDR2 YFSETQ. This CDR3 is 18 amino acids long. The ends were cut back, 2 bases at V and 7 bases at J, with 27 bases in the middle. Here the CDR3 reads CASSLSREGGSLTVEAFF. The CDR3 DNA reads as TGCGCCAGCAGCTTATCCAGAGAGGGCGGATCTTTGACGGTTGAAGCTTTCTTT.

The chain uses TRBV7-3 and TRBJ2-3; 8 bases agree with TRBD1. V gave up 5 bases and J gave up 8 bases; unmatched junction bases: 6. This CDR3 spans 13 amino acids. Germline V gives CDR1 SGHTA, CDR2 FQGTGA. CDR3 amino acids: CASSKDREATQYF. CDR3 DNA: TGTGCCAGCAGCAAGGACAGGGAGGCTACGCAGTATTTT.

The J gene is TRBJ1-3, the V gene TRBV27; D is possibly TRBD1 (6 bases). Germline-derived CDR1 and CDR2 are MNHEY and SMNVEV (reference sequence). Trimming stripped 2 bases from V and 2 bases from J, with 7 bases between. The CDR3 contains 14 residues. The CDR3 reads CASSLQGTGNTIYF. The CDR3 region has the DNA TGTGCCAGCAGTTTACAGGGGACTGGAAACACCATATATTTT.

This clone is a singleton in its sample. The chain links TRBV29-1 to TRBJ2-7; 12 nucleotides agree with TRBD1. J lost 5 bases, V lost 6 bases, and 8 bases had no gene match. Germline CDR1 and CDR2: SQVTM and ANQGSEA. The length of the CDR3 is 14 residues. The DNA for the CDR3 is TGCAGCGTCGGCGCCGGGACAGGGGGCCACGAGCAGTACTTC. This encodes CSVGAGTGGHEQYF.

The chain is built from TRBV5-1 and TRBJ2-5; 10 bases agree with TRBD2. CDR3 length equals 15 residues. The germline V gene encodes CDR1 SGHRS and CDR2 YFSETQ. Trimming took 1 base from V and 4 from J; bases not matched to a gene: 4. CDR3 sequence (DNA): TGCGCCAGCAGCTTGAAGGCTAGCGGGGGAGAGACCCAGTACTTC. Protein sequence: CASSLKASGGETQYF. Filled out from reference TRBV5-1 and TRBJ2-5, the complete variable domain reads KAGVTQTPRYLIKTRGQQVTLSCSPISGHRSVSWYQQTPGQGLQFLFEYFSETQRNKGNFPGRFSGRQFSNSRSEMNVSTLELGDSALYLCASSLKASGGETQYFGPGTRLLVL.

In this sample, this clone turned up a few times. The rearrangement uses TRBV5-1 and TRBJ2-7; 8 positions agree with TRBD2. CDR1 is SGHRS and CDR2 is YFSETQ in the germline V gene. The ends lost 9 bases at V and 3 bases at J; junction bases unmatched: 11. This CDR3 is built from 14 residues. CDR3 in DNA: TGCGCCAAACCGAGCGGGGGATGGTACTACGAGCAGTACTTC. The encoded protein is CAKPSGGWYYEQYF.

The chain combines TRBV2 with TRBJ2-3; 10 bases align to TRBD1. Germline loops: CDR1 SNHLY, CDR2 FYNNEI. CDR3 length: 14 residues. The ends lost 5 bases at V and 3 bases at J; junction bases unmatched: 2. The DNA of the CDR3 is TGTGCCAGCAGTTGGGACAGGGGAACAGATACGCAGTATTTT. Amino acid sequence: CASSWDRGTDTQYF.

The J gene is TRBJ2-5, the V gene TRBV4-1; D may be TRBD2 (6 bases). The CDR3 length is 15 residues. V was cut by 1 base and J by 3 bases, with 12 bases left in between. Germline CDR1 and CDR2: MGHRA and YSYEKL. CDR3 region: CASSQGTTGEETQYF. The CDR3, as DNA: TGCGCCAGCAGCCAAGGGACTACAGGAGAAGAGACCCAGTACTTC.

This clone was observed once. The gene calls are TRBV7-3 and TRBJ2-3, with 8 bases aligning to TRBD1. CDR3 length: 15 residues. V was pared by 0 bases and J by 5 bases, with 4 bases of the junction left unmatched. Germline assignment: CDR1 SGHTA and CDR2 FQGTGA. CDR3 nucleotides: TGTGCCAGCAGCTTAACTAACACAGGGGGAGATACGCAGTATTTT. This codes for CASSLTNTGGDTQYF. Together with reference TRBV7-3 and TRBJ2-3, the CDR3 gives the full variable domain: GAGVSQTPSNKVTEKGKYVELRCDPISGHTALYWYRQSLGQGPEFLIYFQGTGAADDSGLPNDRFFAVRPEGSVSTLKIQRTERGDSAVYLCASSLTNTGGDTQYFGPGTRLTVL.